Listed below are T cell receptor beta chains from one sample, sequenced in a study of T-cell memory formation after mild COVID-19. In TCRdb, the 5' RACE reads were re-called with MiXCR into one record per CDR3 protein. The sample shows some 440,000 distinct CDR3 sequences, around a quarter of them seen only once. The material sequenced was PBMCs or a T cell subset sorted from them (not recorded which). The receptors stem from an adult woman who had mild COVID-19 (a few samples of this study predate the infection). Cell type and time point are not known. The CDR3 runs from the conserved cysteine through the conserved F or W. A D gene is named only where the DNA matches it firmly. Rows give clone size only sometimes, using once, few, many, or a class for an expanded clone.

j_gene,d_gene,abundance,v_gene,CDR3nt,CDR3aa
TRBJ2-6,TRBD1,-,TRBV5-1,TGCGCCAGCAAGCCCCCAAGGGGGCCTGGGGCCAACGTCCTGACTTTC,CASKPPRGPGANVLTF
TRBJ2-5,TRBD2,-,TRBV7-3,TGTGCCAGCAGCTGGGGACTAGCGGTCCAAGAGACCCAGTACTTC,CASSWGLAVQETQYF
TRBJ2-5,-,-,TRBV4-3,TGCGCCAGCAGCCAAGATTATTTGGGACTCCAGGTCCGAGAAGAGACCCAGTACTTC,CASSQDYLGLQVREETQYF
TRBJ2-2,-,-,TRBV11-3,TGTGCCAGCAGTATCAATCGGGGTTCAACCGGGGAGCTGTTTTTT,CASSINRGSTGELFF
TRBJ2-1,-,-,TRBV5-1,TGCGCCAGCAGCTCGGCCGGCCGTTATTCCAATGAGCAGTTCTTC,CASSSAGRYSNEQFF
TRBJ1-2,-,-,TRBV20-1,TGCAGTGCTAGAGGGGACACAGCTAACTATGGCTACACCTTC,CSARGDTANYGYTF
TRBJ2-3,-,few,TRBV4-1,TGCGCCAGCAGCCAGAACCGGGATACAGATACGCAGTATTTT,CASSQNRDTDTQYF
TRBJ1-2,-,-,TRBV20-1,TGCAGTGCTAGAGATATGGGGGTGTTTAACTATGGCTACACCTTC,CSARDMGVFNYGYTF
TRBJ2-7,-,few,TRBV12-3/TRBV12-4,TGTGCCAGCAGTTCCAACCCACCGACATACGAGCAGTACTTC,CASSSNPPTYEQYF
TRBJ2-5,TRBD1,-,TRBV18,TGTGCCAGCTCACCGACAGGGGGGATTGGGCAAGAGACCCAGTACTTC,CASSPTGGIGQETQYF
TRBJ2-1,TRBD1,-,TRBV30,TGTGCCTGGAGAACAGGGGGGAACAGGTATGAGCAGTTCTTC,CAWRTGGNRYEQFF
TRBJ1-1,-,-,TRBV4-1,TGCGCCAGCAGCCAAGAGGACGGTAACACTGAAGCTTTCTTT,CASSQEDGNTEAFF
TRBJ2-2,-,many,TRBV20-1,TGCAGTGCTAGAGAGGGCGGGGAGCTGTTTTTT,CSAREGGELFF
TRBJ2-7,-,few,TRBV4-1,TGCGCCAGCAGCCCCACCCGCACAGGAACCTACGAGCAGTACTTC,CASSPTRTGTYEQYF
TRBJ1-1,TRBD1,-,TRBV7-8,TGTGCCAGCAGCTCTCCGGGACAGGTTGAAGCTTTCTTT,CASSSPGQVEAFF
TRBJ2-4,-,-,TRBV4-1,TGCGCCAGCAGCCAAGAAACCCGGGGCTTAGCCAAAAACATTCAGTACTTC,CASSQETRGLAKNIQYF
TRBJ2-7,-,-,TRBV12-3/TRBV12-4,TGTGCCAGACAGGGTTACGAGCAGTACTTC,CARQGYEQYF
TRBJ2-2,TRBD2,-,TRBV20-1,TGCAGTGCTAGACCTAGCGGGAGTAGTGACACCGGGGAGCTGTTTTTT,CSARPSGSSDTGELFF
TRBJ1-5,TRBD1,-,TRBV30,TGTGCCTGGAGTGGGGGACAGGGAAGGTCGTGGAGCAATCAGCCCCAGCATTTT,CAWSGGQGRSWSNQPQHF
TRBJ2-6,-,-,TRBV7-6,TGTGCCAGCAGCCCTGTAGAATCCTCTGGGGCCAACGTCCTGACTTTC,CASSPVESSGANVLTF
TRBJ1-1,-,-,TRBV20-1,TGCAGTGCTAGAGAGTTGCAGGGGCATACTGAAGCTTTCTTT,CSARELQGHTEAFF
TRBJ2-1,-,-,TRBV3-1,TGTGCCAGCAGCCCTGAGTCATTCCTGGCCAATGAGCAGTTCTTC,CASSPESFLANEQFF
TRBJ2-3,-,many,TRBV15,TGTGCCACCAGCAGAGATACGGCAGATACGCAGTATTTT,CATSRDTADTQYF
TRBJ1-5,-,-,TRBV14,TGTGCCAGCAGCAAAGGGGGAGGACAGCCCCAGCATTTT,CASSKGGGQPQHF
TRBJ1-2,-,-,TRBV20-1,TGCAGTGCTAGTAATGGGGGTTATAACTATGGCTACACCTTC,CSASNGGYNYGYTF
TRBJ2-3,TRBD2,-,TRBV4-1,TGCGCCAGCAGGCGACAAGAGACTAGCGGGAGCGCTGATACGCAGTATTTT,CASRRQETSGSADTQYF
TRBJ2-7,-,few,TRBV5-1,TGCGCCAGCAGCTCGCCGAGGACAAAGACCTACGAGCAGTACTTC,CASSSPRTKTYEQYF
TRBJ2-5,-,-,TRBV11-2,TGTGCCAGCAGCTTAGGTCGGTCCCAAGAGACCCAGTACTTC,CASSLGRSQETQYF
TRBJ2-7,-,-,TRBV29-1,TGCAGCGGTGGTTCGGGGCAGTCCTACGAGCAGTACTTC,CSGGSGQSYEQYF
TRBJ2-3,-,-,TRBV5-1,TGCGCCAGCAGCTCCGGACCCAACACAGATACGCAGTATTTT,CASSSGPNTDTQYF
TRBJ1-5,-,-,TRBV18,TGTGCCAGCTCACCAACCGGGACAAAAAATCAGCCCCAGCATTTT,CASSPTGTKNQPQHF
TRBJ2-7,-,few,TRBV10-3,TGTGCCATCAGTAGTAACTCGTACGAGCAGTACTTC,CAISSNSYEQYF
TRBJ1-3,-,few,TRBV7-6,TGTGCCAGCAGCCCTTCGGGCCCTGTCTCTGGAAACACCATATATTTT,CASSPSGPVSGNTIYF
TRBJ2-1,TRBD2,-,TRBV11-2,TGTGCCAGCAGCTTAGCGCCGGTAGCGGGAGAAAATGAGCAGTTCTTC,CASSLAPVAGENEQFF
TRBJ2-6,-,-,TRBV12-3/TRBV12-4,TGTGCCATCCACAGGGCCCCTGGGGCCAACGTCCTGACTTTC,CAIHRAPGANVLTF
TRBJ1-1,-,few,TRBV9,TGTGCCAGCAGCGTATCTCAGGTTACTGAAGCTTTCTTT,CASSVSQVTEAFF
TRBJ2-7,TRBD1,-,TRBV30,TGTGCCTGGAGCCGACAGGGGGGTGAGCAGTACTTC,CAWSRQGGEQYF
TRBJ2-1,TRBD2,-,TRBV29-1,TGCAGCGTCGGGCTGGTCGGGACTAGCGGGAGGGCCTACAATGAGCAGTTCTTC,CSVGLVGTSGRAYNEQFF
TRBJ1-1,-,-,TRBV6-5,TGTGCCAGCAGTTACCTGACAGGGAACACTGAAGCTTTCTTT,CASSYLTGNTEAFF
TRBJ1-2,-,-,TRBV7-9,TGTGCCAGCAGCCTCCCCCAGGGACGCGATGGCTACACCTTC,CASSLPQGRDGYTF
TRBJ1-1,-,-,TRBV6-1,TGTGCCAGCAGTGAAGCCGGGGTGGAGGCTTTCTTT,CASSEAGVEAFF
TRBJ2-7,-,-,TRBV12-3/TRBV12-4,TGTGCCAGCAGCGGACAGCTGGCAGGCTACGAGCAGTACTTC,CASSGQLAGYEQYF
TRBJ2-7,TRBD2,few,TRBV10-3,TGTGCCACACTAGCGGGAGTCTCCTACGAGCAGTACTTC,CATLAGVSYEQYF
TRBJ1-2,-,-,TRBV12-3/TRBV12-4,TGTGCCAGCCTTTCGGCCGTCCCTCGAGGGGGCTACACCTTC,CASLSAVPRGGYTF
TRBJ2-1,-,few,TRBV6-6,TGTGCCAGCACGCAGGGGCCGGCGCAGTTCTTC,CASTQGPAQFF
TRBJ2-3,TRBD2,few,TRBV4-1,TGCGCCAGCAGCCAAGAGAGGGGACCGGGACTAGCGGGGCTACGCACAGATACGCAGTATTTT,CASSQERGPGLAGLRTDTQYF
TRBJ2-7,TRBD1,few,TRBV3-1,TGTGCCAGCAGCCAAGAAGCCCTCAGGGGGAGCGTCTACGAGCAGTACTTC,CASSQEALRGSVYEQYF
TRBJ2-3,TRBD2,-,TRBV25-1,TGTGCCAGCAGTGAATTGACTAGCGGAGACACAGATACGCAGTATTTT,CASSELTSGDTDTQYF
TRBJ2-4,-,few,TRBV18,TGTGCCAGCTCGCCGGACACACTAGGGGAAAACATTCAGTACTTC,CASSPDTLGENIQYF
TRBJ2-3,TRBD2,few,TRBV12-3/TRBV12-4,TGTGCCAGCAGTCCCCGACTAGCGGGGAAATCCTCGACCAGAGATACGCAGTATTTT,CASSPRLAGKSSTRDTQYF
TRBJ2-7,TRBD1,few,TRBV7-2,TGTGCCAGCAGCTTCTCCGGGACAGGGTCCTACGAGCAGTACTTC,CASSFSGTGSYEQYF
TRBJ1-5,-,-,TRBV20-1,TGCAGTGCGGAGGGGTTAGGTCAGCCCCAGCATTTT,CSAEGLGQPQHF
TRBJ1-5,-,-,TRBV6-2/TRBV6-3,TGTGCCAGCAGTTACGAGGGACGCTCTGGGCCCCAGCATTTT,CASSYEGRSGPQHF
TRBJ1-2,TRBD1,few,TRBV5-5,TGTGCCAGCAGCCTTGGAGGACAGGGGGGGAACTATGGCTACACCTTC,CASSLGGQGGNYGYTF
TRBJ2-7,-,-,TRBV7-9,TGTGCCAGCAGCCTGGGGCGGGACCACCACGAGCAGTACTTC,CASSLGRDHHEQYF
TRBJ1-2,-,few,TRBV20-1,TGCAGTGCTAGATCCGCCTCATTCCTCCTAGGCTATGGCTACACCTTC,CSARSASFLLGYGYTF
TRBJ2-5,-,few,TRBV29-1,TGCAGCGTTGAACGGGGCGGCGAGACCCAGTACTTC,CSVERGGETQYF
TRBJ2-7,TRBD2,few,TRBV29-1,TGCAGCGTTGAAGAGGGCGGGAGGGGCTCCTACGAGCAGTACTTC,CSVEEGGRGSYEQYF
TRBJ2-2,-,-,TRBV6-2/TRBV6-3,TGTGCCAGCACCCTCGGACGACCGAACACCGGGGAGCTGTTTTTT,CASTLGRPNTGELFF